These 27 T cell receptor beta chains were sequenced from one sample in a study of T cell responses to AZD1222 COVID-19 vaccine. Method: immunoSEQ multiplex PCR; TCRdb's copy keeps in-frame clones and lacks some. This sample carries more than 120,000 clones, 70% to 90% of them seen once, and the ten largest clones take about 5.4%. Material: peripheral blood, obtained 28 days after the second AZD1222 dose. These receptors all come from an adult who received the AZD1222 COVID-19 vaccine.

The chain joins TRBV6-4 to TRBJ2-6, with TRBD1 identical over 10 bases. Trimming cost V 4 bases and J 4 bases; bases outside gene matches: 7. The V gene's germline CDR1 is MRHNA and CDR2 SNTAGT. The CDR3 is made up of 17 amino acids. CDR3 sequence (DNA): TGTGCCAGCAGTGTTCGACAGGGGGCAAGCGGGGCCAACGTCCTGACTTTC. Protein: CASSVRQGASGANVLTF.

The chain has TRBV15 and TRBJ1-1; tentatively, D is TRBD1 (5 bases). The V gene's germline CDR1 is LNHNV and CDR2 YYDKDF (reference sequence). This CDR3 comprises 14 residues. V lost 6 bases, J lost 1 base, and 12 bases lay in between. The CDR3 nucleotides are TGTGCCACCAGTCAGACAGTTTCGAACACTGAAGCTTTCTTT. Its protein product is CATSQTVSNTEAFF.

This chain uses TRBV29-1 with TRBJ1-2; 7 bases match TRBD1. There are 18 residues in the CDR3. V shed 0 bases and J 0 bases; nucleotides not matched to a gene: 13. The germline V gene encodes CDR1 SQVTM and CDR2 ANQGSEA. CDR3 sequence: CSVEERGGTASPNYGYTF. The CDR3 coding sequence is TGCAGCGTTGAAGAGAGGGGAGGGACAGCCTCCCCTAACTATGGCTACACCTTC.

The rearrangement links TRBV29-1 to TRBJ2-2; D possibly corresponds to TRBD2 (6 bases). CDR1 and CDR2 from the germline V gene are SQVTM and ANQGSEA. CDR3 length: 15 amino acids. The V and J ends lost 5 bases and 5 bases respectively, with 18 bases between them. For the CDR3, the DNA is TGCAGCGTTACTACTAGCACCTCTAGGACCGGGGAGCTGTTTTTT. Translated, it gives CSVTTSTSRTGELFF.

The CDR3 DNA sequence: TGTGCCAGCAGTTATGGAGAGGGGGAAAAACTGTTTTTT. Its translation: CASSYGEGEKLFF. This chain connects TRBV6-5 to TRBJ1-4; a weak D match, TRBD1 (5 bases). CDR1 is MNHEY, CDR2 SVGAGI, per germline. V shed 3 bases and J shed 8 bases, with 10 bases lying between them. The CDR3 is 13 residues long.

The chain employs TRBV27 and TRBJ2-1; the match to TRBD1 covers 9 bases. Germline V gene data show CDR1 as MNHEY and CDR2 as SMNVEV (reference sequence). The length of the CDR3 is 15 residues. With V trimmed by 7 bases and J by 6 bases, 10 bases remained unmatched. The CDR3 nucleotides are TGTGCCAGCACCCTGGGGGGGACAGGGTTCAATGAGCAGTTCTTC. Its protein is CASTLGGTGFNEQFF.

This chain uses TRBV29-1 with TRBJ2-3; TRBD2 agrees at 7 bases. The CDR3 spans 16 residues. The germline CDR1 and CDR2 sequences are SQVTM and ANQGSEA. The V gene end was trimmed by 3 bases and the J gene end by 2 bases; junction bases not matched to a gene: 11. The CDR3 loop is CSVEVGGGSYTDTQYF. The DNA of the CDR3 is TGCAGCGTTGAGGTGGGAGGCGGGAGTTACACAGATACGCAGTATTTT.

This clone was found once. For the CDR3, the DNA is TGTGCCAGCAGAAGGACTCGGACGAACACTGAAGCTTTCTTT. Translated, it gives CASRRTRTNTEAFF. This chain connects TRBV6-5 to TRBJ1-1, with D hard to call. Germline CDR1 MNHEY, CDR2 SVGAGI. The CDR3 has 14 residues. Trimming removed 6 bases from V and 1 base from J, with 12 bases in between.

The chain couples TRBV6-5 to TRBJ2-2, with D maybe TRBD1 (5 bases). V lost 6 bases to trimming and J lost 4 bases, with 15 bases between them. Looked up from germline, CDR1 is MNHEY and CDR2 is SVGAGI. The CDR3 sequence is 15 residues long. The CDR3 is CASRQGAGSTGELFF. The CDR3 nucleotides are TGTGCCAGCAGACAAGGGGCAGGAAGCACCGGGGAGCTGTTTTTT.

V gene TRBV29-1 combines with J gene TRBJ2-3, with a possible D match to TRBD1 (5 bases). There are 12 residues in the CDR3. V shed 5 bases and J shed 1 base, with 7 bases lying between them. Germline CDR1 reads SQVTM; CDR2 reads ANQGSEA. The CDR3 is CSVLTGTDTQYF. The CDR3 region has the DNA TGCAGCGTTCTGACAGGCACAGATACGCAGTATTTT.

The chain joins TRBV10-3 to TRBJ2-7; a possible D gene is TRBD1 (5 bases). Trimming left V 4 bases short and J 1 base short, with 11 bases between. In germline, CDR1 is ENHRY, CDR2 SYGVKD. CDR3 length: 14 residues. CDR3 protein: CAISVQDTSYEQYF. As DNA, the CDR3 is TGTGCCATCAGTGTCCAGGACACATCCTACGAGCAGTACTTC.

This clone was seen only once. The chain carries TRBV3-1 (or the pseudogene TRBV3-2) and TRBJ2-3, with D maybe TRBD2 (6 bases). CDR1 is LGHDT, CDR2 YNNKEL, per germline (reference sequence). There are 13 residues in the CDR3. The ends were cut back, 3 bases at V and 5 bases at J, with 9 bases in the middle. CDR3 in DNA: TGTGCCAGCAGCCACTTGGGGGGAGATACGCAGTATTTT. Residues: CASSHLGGDTQYF.

This rearrangement joins TRBV5-4 to TRBJ1-5; D not resolved. CDR3 length: 14 residues. Trimming took off 2 bases at V and 4 bases at J, with 10 bases between the two ends. Germline V CDR1 and CDR2: SGHNT, YYREEE (reference sequence). The CDR3 sequence is CASSFSPGNQPQHF. DNA of the CDR3: TGTGCCAGCAGCTTTAGTCCGGGAAATCAGCCCCAGCATTTT.

The rearrangement links TRBV10-2 to TRBJ1-1; D gene uncertain. Trimming stripped 8 bases from V and 2 bases from J, with 12 bases between. The CDR3 contains 13 residues. Germline lookup yields CDR1 WSHSY and CDR2 SAAADI. CDR3: CASQAKSNTEAFF. CDR3 coding DNA: TGCGCCAGCCAGGCTAAGTCCAACACTGAAGCTTTCTTT.

J is TRBJ2-6 and V is TRBV11-3; 10 nucleotides agree with TRBD1. The CDR3 length is 17 residues. J was trimmed by 0 bases and V by 5 bases; bases with no gene match: 4. Germline V gene sequence: CDR1 SGHNT, CDR2 YENEEA. The CDR3 loop is CASSMGQGNSGANVLTF. The CDR3 coding sequence is TGTGCCAGCAGCATGGGACAGGGGAACTCTGGGGCCAACGTCCTGACTTTC.

The chain links TRBV27 to TRBJ1-6, with D possibly TRBD1 on 6 matching bases. Trimming left V 3 bases short and J 0 bases short, with 12 bases between. This CDR3 region has 17 residues. Per the germline V gene, CDR1 is MNHEY and CDR2 is SMNVEV (reference sequence). CDR3 sequence reads: CASSFGQMSSYNSPLHF. CDR3 bases: TGTGCCAGCAGTTTTGGACAGATGAGCTCCTATAATTCACCCCTCCACTTT.

This rearrangement joins TRBV29-1 to TRBJ2-7, with 12 bases fitting TRBD2. CDR1 is SQVTM and CDR2 is ANQGSEA in the germline V gene. The CDR3 runs to 18 residues. The CDR3 DNA reads TGCCGCGCCGGGGGGGGCGCTAGCGGGAGGGCCGGGGGTAACGAGCAGTACTTC. Residues: CRAGGGASGRAGGNEQYF.

The genes are TRBV12-5 and TRBJ2-7; 8 bases map to TRBD2. V lost 3 bases, J lost 3 bases, and 7 bases stayed unmatched. Germline CDR1 is LGHNT and CDR2 is FRNRAP. CDR3 length: 15 residues. Here the CDR3 reads CASGLSAGEIYEQYF. Here the CDR3 DNA reads TGTGCTAGTGGTTTATCAGCGGGAGAGATCTACGAGCAGTACTTC.

About this clone itself: The sample carries other DNA sequences with the same CDR3. For the CDR3, the DNA is TGCGCCAGCAGCTTGGGGGGTAATGAGCAGTTCTTC. Protein sequence: CASSLGGNEQFF. The chain has TRBV5-1 and TRBJ2-1; D unclear. This CDR3 has 12 amino acids. CDR1 is SGHRS and CDR2 is YFSETQ in the germline V gene. V shed 0 bases and J shed 7 bases, with 5 bases lying between them.

The CDR3 here is CASSFRGDTGELFF. CDR3 coding DNA: TGCGCCAGCAGCTTTAGGGGGGACACCGGGGAGCTGTTTTTT. J is TRBJ2-2 and V is TRBV5-1; D may be TRBD1 or TRBD2 (6 bases each). The CDR3 has 14 amino acids. Trimming cost V 2 bases and J 3 bases, with 8 bases left between them. Germline values: CDR1 SGHRS, CDR2 YFSETQ. The variable domain in full, with the rest retrieved from reference TRBV5-1 and TRBJ2-2, is KAGVTQTPRYLIKTRGQQVTLSCSPISGHRSVSWYQQTPGQGLQFLFEYFSETQRNKGNFPGRFSGRQFSNSRSEMNVSTLELGDSALYLCASSFRGDTGELFFGEGSRLTVL.

This chain uses TRBV27 with TRBJ2-7, with D possibly TRBD2 on 6 matching bases. The CDR3 runs to 16 residues. Trimming stripped 5 bases from V and 0 bases from J, with 17 bases between. CDR1 is MNHEY and CDR2 is SMNVEV in the germline V gene (reference sequence). Written as DNA, the CDR3 is TGTGCCAGCAGTGCCACTTTGTTCGGGAGCTCCTACGAGCAGTACTTC. This encodes CASSATLFGSSYEQYF.

The rearrangement joins TRBV30 to TRBJ1-1; unclear D gene. The germline V and J ends were trimmed by 1 base and 0 bases, with 9 bases remaining between them. This CDR3 is built from 14 residues. The germline V gene encodes CDR1 GTSNPN and CDR2 SVGIG (reference sequence). CDR3 coding DNA: TGTGCCTGGAGTGGGTGGCCGATGAACACTGAAGCTTTCTTT. Encoded protein: CAWSGWPMNTEAFF.

The rearrangement joins TRBV7-2 to TRBJ1-1; D is possibly TRBD1 (5 bases). V gave up 5 bases and J gave up 1 base, with 8 bases separating them. This CDR3 comprises 13 residues. CDR1 SGHTA and CDR2 FQGNSA come from the germline V gene. The DNA for the CDR3 is TGTGCCAGCAGCCCGGGGCCGAACACTGAAGCTTTCTTT. This codes for CASSPGPNTEAFF.

V gene TRBV19 combines with J gene TRBJ1-2; the match to TRBD1 covers 8 bases. Germline lookup yields CDR1 LNHDA and CDR2 SQIVND (reference sequence). CDR3 length: 15 amino acids. V shed 3 bases and J 4 bases; nucleotides not matched to a gene: 7. The CDR3 sequence: CASSMVGQGAYGYTF. In nucleotides, the CDR3 is TGTGCCAGTAGTATGGTCGGACAGGGAGCCTATGGCTACACCTTC.

In its sample, this clone was seen a few times. The V gene is TRBV27, the J gene TRBJ1-5; 7 nucleotides align to TRBD1. Per the germline V gene, CDR1 is MNHEY and CDR2 is SMNVEV (reference sequence). V lost 5 bases, J lost 3 bases, and 7 bases stayed unmatched. This CDR3 is built from 15 residues. CDR3 loop: CASSGRTGLNQPQHF. In nucleotides, the CDR3 is TGTGCCAGCAGTGGAAGGACAGGCCTCAATCAGCCCCAGCATTTT.

The rearrangement uses TRBV28 and TRBJ2-3; 12 bases are shared with TRBD1. The junction had 4 bases not matched to a gene; V was cut back by 6 bases and J by 3 bases. Germline CDR1 reads MDHEN; CDR2 reads SYDVKM. The CDR3 spans 15 residues. CDR3 region: CASRGQGAGTDTQYF. Written as DNA, the CDR3 is TGTGCCAGCAGGGGACAGGGGGCGGGTACAGATACGCAGTATTTT.

V usage is TRBV28 and J usage is TRBJ1-1, with D unresolved. V was clipped by 1 base and J by 4 bases, with 10 bases between them. The CDR3 totals 14 residues. The germline CDR1 and CDR2 sequences are MDHEN and SYDVKM. CDR3 DNA sequence: TGTGCCAGCAGTTTATCGATAGGGAGCACTGAAGCTTTCTTT. Amino acid sequence: CASSLSIGSTEAFF.